This T cell receptor (beta chain) was observed in a study of blood T cell repertoires in COVID-19. Across 24 US areas, participants ranged in age from about 18 to 89 years. TCRdb keeps only in-frame clones here, not all; method: immunoSEQ multiplex PCR. The data show over 200,000 clones, roughly nine tenths seen once. The clonotype originates from a woman aged 45 to 65 in a cohort exposed to, infected with or recovered from COVID-19 (not recorded which). Sequences were obtained from PBMCs or T cells enriched from blood (not recorded which).

The CDR3 region is CATRTDRDGNEQFF. The CDR3 DNA reads TGTGCCACCAGGACGGACAGGGATGGCAATGAGCAGTTCTTC. This chain connects TRBV24-1 to TRBJ2-1, with 8 bases fitting TRBD1. The CDR3 is 14 residues long. Per germline, CDR1 KGHDR and CDR2 SFDVKD. V trimming: 7 bases; J trimming: 6 bases; junction bases outside the gene matches: 7.